Presented here are 15 T cell receptor beta chains from one specimen sequenced in a study of blood T cell repertoires in COVID-19. Assay used: immunoSEQ multiplex PCR; TCRdb lists only in-frame clones, some missing. The data contain approximately 230,000 clones, just over 85% of them singletons. Material: peripheral blood. The receptors stem from a man of 80 years or more with acute or convalescent COVID-19.

The chain has TRBV7-2 and TRBJ2-3; maybe TRBD1 (6 bases). V was trimmed by 5 bases and J by 1 base, leaving 16 bases between them. The CDR3 has 16 residues. CDR1 and CDR2 (germline): SGHTA, FQGNSA. The CDR3, as DNA: TGTGCCAGCAGCAAAAGGTGGGGGCCGGGCACAGATACGCAGTATTTT. This gives the protein CASSKRWGPGTDTQYF.

The chain carries TRBV9 and TRBJ2-5, with D maybe TRBD1 (6 bases). V was trimmed by 0 bases and J by 5 bases, leaving 11 bases between them. The CDR3 has 14 amino acids. Germline-derived CDR1 and CDR2 are SGDLS and YYNGEE. The CDR3 reads CASSVEGVGETQYF. CDR3 sequence (DNA): TGTGCCAGCAGCGTAGAGGGGGTCGGGGAGACCCAGTACTTC. Full variable domain (remainder filled in from reference TRBV9 and TRBJ2-5): DSGVTQTPKHLITATGQRVTLRCSPRSGDLSVYWYQQSLDQGLQFLIQYYNGEERAKGNILERFSAQQFPDLHSELNLSSLELGDSALYFCASSVEGVGETQYFGPGTRLLVL.

The J gene is TRBJ2-7, the V gene TRBV18; D gene uncertain. The CDR3 runs 12 residues. V lost 3 bases and J lost 5, with 8 bases in between. The germline CDR1 and CDR2 sequences are KGHSH and LQKENI. CDR3 sequence: CASSPGRNEQYF. The CDR3 DNA is TGTGCCAGCTCACCCGGCAGGAACGAGCAGTACTTC.

The chain links TRBV15 to TRBJ2-7; D unclear. The CDR3 spans 13 residues. The ends were cut back, 0 bases at V and 2 bases at J, with 5 bases in the middle. Germline CDR1 is LNHNV and CDR2 is YYDKDF (reference sequence). CDR3 protein: CATSRDPTYEQYF. DNA of the CDR3: TGTGCCACCAGCAGAGACCCTACCTACGAGCAGTACTTC.

CDR3 coding DNA: TGTGCCAGCAGCTTGGCCGGGACAGGACTCCAAGAGACCCAGTACTTC. Its translation is CASSLAGTGLQETQYF. The chain has TRBV5-6 and TRBJ2-5, with TRBD1 matching over 8 bases. The germline V gene encodes CDR1 SGHDT and CDR2 YYEEEE. CDR3 length equals 16 residues. Trimming removed 0 bases from V and 1 base from J; junction bases left unmatched: 5.

The rearrangement uses TRBV3-1 (or the pseudogene TRBV3-2) and TRBJ2-3; possible D gene TRBD1, 6 bases. Trimming removed 1 base at V and 0 bases at J, with 20 bases between. The germline CDR1 and CDR2 sequences are LGHDT and YNNKEL (reference sequence). This CDR3 comprises 19 residues. The CDR3 loop reads CASSQGRGRSSASTDTQYF. For the CDR3, the DNA is TGTGCCAGCAGCCAAGGCAGGGGCAGATCATCGGCTAGCACAGATACGCAGTATTTT.

This sequence joins TRBV18 and TRBJ1-5; D remains ambiguous. Germline CDR1 reads KGHSH; CDR2 reads LQKENI. The V end was cut by 6 bases, the J end by 0 bases, with 12 bases between. This CDR3 has 15 residues. CDR3 nucleotide sequence: TGTGCCAGCTCCCGCGGGTCGCATAGCAATCAGCCCCAGCATTTT. As protein: CASSRGSHSNQPQHF. The full variable domain, its missing parts supplied by reference TRBV18 and TRBJ1-5, is NAGVMQNPRHLVRRRGQEARLRCSPMKGHSHVYWYRQLPEEGLKFMVYLQKENIIDESGMPKERFSAEFPKEGPSILRIQQVVRGDSAAYFCASSRGSHSNQPQHFGDGTRLSIL.

V and J are TRBV28 and TRBJ2-2; perhaps TRBD2 as D (5 bases). Germline V gene lookup returns CDR1 MDHEN and CDR2 SYDVKM. CDR3 size: 16 residues. Trimming shortened V by 2 bases and J by 4 bases, and 14 bases separated the two germline ends. The CDR3 region has the DNA TGTGCCAGCAGTTTACCCGCTCCTGGGAGCACCGGGGAGCTGTTTTTT. Its protein product is CASSLPAPGSTGELFF.

This chain joins TRBV24-1 and TRBJ2-1, with 7 bases matching TRBD1. V was clipped by 4 bases and J by 6 bases; unmatched bases: 8. Germline values: CDR1 KGHDR, CDR2 SFDVKD. The CDR3 runs to 15 residues. CDR3 amino acids: CATSDRDRASNEQFF. In DNA, the CDR3 is TGTGCCACCAGTGACCGGGACAGAGCTAGCAATGAGCAGTTCTTC.

The genes are TRBV7-2 and TRBJ1-5; no clear D. The CDR3 covers 18 residues. V was shortened by 3 bases and J by 0 bases, with 18 bases between the two germline ends. Germline CDR1 reads SGHTA; CDR2 reads FQGNSA. In DNA form, the CDR3 reads TGTGCCAGCAGCTTCGCCGGGAGTTACAGCCTTAGCAATCAGCCCCAGCATTTT. It yields the protein CASSFAGSYSLSNQPQHF.

The J gene is TRBJ2-1, the V gene TRBV7-6, with D perhaps matching TRBD2 (7 bases). CDR3 size: 16 residues. The V gene's germline CDR1 is SGHVS and CDR2 FNYEAQ. Trimming left V 3 bases short and J 9 bases short, with 21 bases between. The CDR3 sequence: CASSFGGAIPSGEQFF. CDR3 DNA sequence: TGTGCCAGCAGCTTTGGGGGGGCGATCCCGTCGGGTGAGCAGTTCTTC.

The V gene is TRBV5-1, the J gene TRBJ2-2, with D tentatively TRBD1 (6 bases). The CDR3 is 19 amino acids. The V gene lost 2 bases and the J gene lost 0 bases, with 20 bases spanning the gap. CDR1 and CDR2 (germline): SGHRS, YFSETQ. The CDR3 DNA follows: TGCGCCAGCAGCTTATCACCGCCAACCGGGACAACGAACACCGGGGAGCTGTTTTTT. It codes for CASSLSPPTGTTNTGELFF. The complete variable domain, with remaining parts taken from reference TRBV5-1 and TRBJ2-2, reads KAGVTQTPRYLIKTRGQQVTLSCSPISGHRSVSWYQQTPGQGLQFLFEYFSETQRNKGNFPGRFSGRQFSNSRSEMNVSTLELGDSALYLCASSLSPPTGTTNTGELFFGEGSRLTVL.

This clone was seen a single time. The DNA of the CDR3 is TGTGCCAGCAGTTATCCCCGGGGATCCTACGAGCAGTACTTC. This gives the protein CASSYPRGSYEQYF. V is TRBV6-2 or TRBV6-3 and J is TRBJ2-7; perhaps TRBD2 as D (5 bases). From germline, CDR1 is MNHEY and CDR2 SVGEGT. This CDR3 has 14 residues. The V gene lost 3 bases and the J gene lost 1 base, with 10 bases spanning the gap.

The chain links TRBV15 to TRBJ1-5, with 8 bases that match TRBD1. The V segment lost 1 base and the J segment 0 bases; nucleotides outside the gene matches: 5. The CDR3 covers 17 residues. Germline assignment: CDR1 LNHNV and CDR2 YYDKDF (reference sequence). The CDR3 loop reads CATSRGTGPYSNQPQHF. In DNA, the CDR3 is TGTGCCACCAGCAGAGGGACAGGGCCCTATAGCAATCAGCCCCAGCATTTT.

A note on this clone: The same CDR3 can be traced to other DNA sequences in this sample. This chain uses TRBV7-2 with TRBJ2-7, with D possibly being TRBD1 (5 bases). V was cut by 1 base and J by 3 bases, with 10 bases left in between. Per the germline V gene, CDR1 is SGHTA and CDR2 is FQGNSA. This CDR3 contains 14 residues. The DNA for the CDR3 is TGTGCCAGCAGCTTAGATCCAGGGCGCTACGAGCAGTACTTC. Translation: CASSLDPGRYEQYF.